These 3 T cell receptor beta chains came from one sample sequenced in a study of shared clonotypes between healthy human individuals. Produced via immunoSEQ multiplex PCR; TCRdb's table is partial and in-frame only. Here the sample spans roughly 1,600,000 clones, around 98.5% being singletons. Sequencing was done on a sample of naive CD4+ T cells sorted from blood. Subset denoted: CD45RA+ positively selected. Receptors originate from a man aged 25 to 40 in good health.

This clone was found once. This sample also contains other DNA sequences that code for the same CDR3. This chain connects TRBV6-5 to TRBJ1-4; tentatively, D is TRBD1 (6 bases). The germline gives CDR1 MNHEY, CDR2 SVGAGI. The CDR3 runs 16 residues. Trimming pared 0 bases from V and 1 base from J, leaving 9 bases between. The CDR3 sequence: CASSYSGAGTNEKLFF. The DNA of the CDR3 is TGTGCCAGCAGTTACTCGGGGGCAGGAACTAATGAAAAACTGTTTTTT.

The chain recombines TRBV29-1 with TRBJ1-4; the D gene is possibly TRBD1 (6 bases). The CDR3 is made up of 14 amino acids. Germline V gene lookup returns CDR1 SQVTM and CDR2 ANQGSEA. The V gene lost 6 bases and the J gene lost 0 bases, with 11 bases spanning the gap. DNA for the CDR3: TGCAGCGTGGCCGGGACACCAACTAATGAAAAACTGTTTTTT. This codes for CSVAGTPTNEKLFF.

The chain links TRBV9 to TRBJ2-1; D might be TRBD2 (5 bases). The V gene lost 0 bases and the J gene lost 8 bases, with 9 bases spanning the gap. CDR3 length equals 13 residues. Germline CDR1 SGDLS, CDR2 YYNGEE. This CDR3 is CASSVVFGDEQFF. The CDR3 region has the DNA TGTGCCAGCAGCGTAGTTTTCGGGGATGAGCAGTTCTTC. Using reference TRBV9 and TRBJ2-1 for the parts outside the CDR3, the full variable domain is DSGVTQTPKHLITATGQRVTLRCSPRSGDLSVYWYQQSLDQGLQFLIQYYNGEERAKGNILERFSAQQFPDLHSELNLSSLELGDSALYFCASSVVFGDEQFFGPGTRLTVL.